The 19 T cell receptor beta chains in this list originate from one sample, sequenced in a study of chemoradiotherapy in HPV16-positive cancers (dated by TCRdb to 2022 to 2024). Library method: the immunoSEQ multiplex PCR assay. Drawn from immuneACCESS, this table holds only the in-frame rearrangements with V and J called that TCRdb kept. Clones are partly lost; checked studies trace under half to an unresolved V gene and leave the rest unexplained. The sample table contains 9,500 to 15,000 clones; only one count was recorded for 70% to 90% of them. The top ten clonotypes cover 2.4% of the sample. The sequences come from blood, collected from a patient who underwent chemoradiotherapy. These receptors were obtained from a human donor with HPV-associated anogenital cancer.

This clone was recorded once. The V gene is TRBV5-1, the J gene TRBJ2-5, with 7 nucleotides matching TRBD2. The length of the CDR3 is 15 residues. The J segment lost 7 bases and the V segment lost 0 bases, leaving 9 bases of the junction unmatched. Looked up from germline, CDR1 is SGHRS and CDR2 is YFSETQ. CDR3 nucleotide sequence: TGCGCCAGCAGCTTGGGGTTACAGACGGGGGGGACCCAGTACTTC. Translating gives CASSLGLQTGGTQYF. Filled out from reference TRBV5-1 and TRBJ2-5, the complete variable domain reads KAGVTQTPRYLIKTRGQQVTLSCSPISGHRSVSWYQQTPGQGLQFLFEYFSETQRNKGNFPGRFSGRQFSNSRSEMNVSTLELGDSALYLCASSLGLQTGGTQYFGPGTRLLVL.

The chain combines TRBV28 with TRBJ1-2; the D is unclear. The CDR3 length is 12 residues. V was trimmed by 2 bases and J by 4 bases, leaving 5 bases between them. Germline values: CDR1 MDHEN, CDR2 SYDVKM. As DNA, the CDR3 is TGTGCCAGCAGTTTACGGCCCTATGGCTACACCTTC. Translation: CASSLRPYGYTF.

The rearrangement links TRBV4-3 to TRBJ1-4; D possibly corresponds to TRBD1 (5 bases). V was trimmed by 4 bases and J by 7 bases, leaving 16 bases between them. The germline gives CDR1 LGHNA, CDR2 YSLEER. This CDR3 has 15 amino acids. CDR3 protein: CASSPSDTRGEKLFF. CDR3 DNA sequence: TGCGCCAGCAGCCCCTCAGACACGAGGGGTGAAAAACTGTTTTTT.

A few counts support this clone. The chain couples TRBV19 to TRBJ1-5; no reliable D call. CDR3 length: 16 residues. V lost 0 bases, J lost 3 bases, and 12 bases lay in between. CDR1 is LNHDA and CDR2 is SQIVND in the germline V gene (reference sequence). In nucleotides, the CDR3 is TGTGCCAGTAGTATAGATGGTTGGAGTTACAATCAGCCCCAGCATTTT. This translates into CASSIDGWSYNQPQHF.

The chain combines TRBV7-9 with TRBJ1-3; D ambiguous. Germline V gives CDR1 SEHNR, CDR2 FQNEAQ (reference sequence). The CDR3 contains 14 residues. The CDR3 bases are TGTGCAGGAGGTCCGGGCACCTCTGGAAACACCATATATTTT. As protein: CAGGPGTSGNTIYF.

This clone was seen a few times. The CDR3, as DNA: TGTGCCAGCAGCCGACAGGAAAACTATGGCTACACCTTC. It translates to CASSRQENYGYTF. The chain couples TRBV7-9 to TRBJ1-2, with D perhaps matching TRBD1 (6 bases). Germline values: CDR1 SEHNR, CDR2 FQNEAQ (reference sequence). Trimming cost V 5 bases and J 2 bases, with 9 bases left between them. This CDR3 is 13 amino acids long.

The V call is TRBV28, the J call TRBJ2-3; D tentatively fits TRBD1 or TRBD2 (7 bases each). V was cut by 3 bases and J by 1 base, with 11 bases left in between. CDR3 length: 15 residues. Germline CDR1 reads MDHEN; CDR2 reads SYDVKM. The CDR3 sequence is CASSLGGTGTDTQYF. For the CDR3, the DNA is TGTGCCAGCAGTTTGGGGGGGACAGGCACAGATACGCAGTATTTT.

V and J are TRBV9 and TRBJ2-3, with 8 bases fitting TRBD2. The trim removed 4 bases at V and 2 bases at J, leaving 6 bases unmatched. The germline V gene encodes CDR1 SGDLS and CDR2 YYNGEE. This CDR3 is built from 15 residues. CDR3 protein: CASSWRGAYTDTQYF. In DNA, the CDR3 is TGTGCCAGCAGCTGGCGGGGGGCCTACACAGATACGCAGTATTTT. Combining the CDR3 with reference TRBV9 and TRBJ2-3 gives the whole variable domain DSGVTQTPKHLITATGQRVTLRCSPRSGDLSVYWYQQSLDQGLQFLIQYYNGEERAKGNILERFSAQQFPDLHSELNLSSLELGDSALYFCASSWRGAYTDTQYFGPGTRLTVL.

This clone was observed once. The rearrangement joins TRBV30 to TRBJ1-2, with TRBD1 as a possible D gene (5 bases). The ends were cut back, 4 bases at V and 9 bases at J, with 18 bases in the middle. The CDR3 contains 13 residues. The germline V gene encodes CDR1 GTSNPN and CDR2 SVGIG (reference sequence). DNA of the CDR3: TGTGCCTGGATGCGAACGGGGCTGTATCGCTACACCTTC. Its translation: CAWMRTGLYRYTF.

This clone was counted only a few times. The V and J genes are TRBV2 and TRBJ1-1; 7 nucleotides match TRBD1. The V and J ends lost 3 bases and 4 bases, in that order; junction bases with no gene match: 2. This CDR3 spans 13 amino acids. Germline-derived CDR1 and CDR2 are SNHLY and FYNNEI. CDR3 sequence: CASSDPGGTEAFF. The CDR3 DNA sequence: TGTGCCAGCAGTGACCCAGGGGGCACTGAAGCTTTCTTT.

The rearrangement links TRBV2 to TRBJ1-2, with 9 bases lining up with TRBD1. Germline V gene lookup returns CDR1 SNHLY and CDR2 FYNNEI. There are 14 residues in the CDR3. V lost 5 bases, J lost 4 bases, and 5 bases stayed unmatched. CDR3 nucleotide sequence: TGTGCCAGCAGTCGGACAGGGGAGGGCTATGGCTACACCTTC. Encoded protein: CASSRTGEGYGYTF.

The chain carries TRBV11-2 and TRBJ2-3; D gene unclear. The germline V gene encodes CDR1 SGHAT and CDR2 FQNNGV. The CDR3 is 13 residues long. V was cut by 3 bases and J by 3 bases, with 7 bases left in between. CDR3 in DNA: TGTGCCAGCAGCTTCAAGGTTACAGATACGCAGTATTTT. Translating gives CASSFKVTDTQYF.

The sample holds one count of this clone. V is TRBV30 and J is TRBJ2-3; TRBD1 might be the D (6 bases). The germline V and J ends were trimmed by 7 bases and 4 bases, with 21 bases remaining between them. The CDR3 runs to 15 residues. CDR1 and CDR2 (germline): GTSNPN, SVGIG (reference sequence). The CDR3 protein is CAYKPGTSSPDTQYF. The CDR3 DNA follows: TGTGCCTACAAACCCGGGACAAGCAGTCCAGATACGCAGTATTTT.

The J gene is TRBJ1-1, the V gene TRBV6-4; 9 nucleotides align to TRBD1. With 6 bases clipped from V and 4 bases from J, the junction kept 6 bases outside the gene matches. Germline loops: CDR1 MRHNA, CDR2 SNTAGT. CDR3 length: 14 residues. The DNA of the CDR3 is TGTGCCAGCAGCAGGACAGGGGAGAGCACTGAAGCTTTCTTT. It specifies CASSRTGESTEAFF.

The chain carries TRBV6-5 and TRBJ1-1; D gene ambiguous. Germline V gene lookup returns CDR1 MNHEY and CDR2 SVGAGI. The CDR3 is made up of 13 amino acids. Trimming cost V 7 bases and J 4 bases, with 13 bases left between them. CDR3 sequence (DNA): TGTGCCAGCACTACACTATACGCCACTGAAGCTTTCTTT. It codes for CASTTLYATEAFF.

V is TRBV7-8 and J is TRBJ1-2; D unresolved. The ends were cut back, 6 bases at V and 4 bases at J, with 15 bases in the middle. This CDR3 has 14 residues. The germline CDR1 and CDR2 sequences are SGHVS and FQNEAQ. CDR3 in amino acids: CASRAGSALYGYTF. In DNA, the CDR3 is TGTGCCAGCAGGGCTGGATCCGCCCTCTATGGCTACACCTTC.

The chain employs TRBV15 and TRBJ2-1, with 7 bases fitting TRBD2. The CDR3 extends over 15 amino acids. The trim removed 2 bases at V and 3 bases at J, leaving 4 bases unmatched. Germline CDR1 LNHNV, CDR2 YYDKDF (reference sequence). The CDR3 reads CATSRSRENYNEQFF. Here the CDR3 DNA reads TGTGCCACCAGCAGATCGCGGGAGAACTACAATGAGCAGTTCTTC.

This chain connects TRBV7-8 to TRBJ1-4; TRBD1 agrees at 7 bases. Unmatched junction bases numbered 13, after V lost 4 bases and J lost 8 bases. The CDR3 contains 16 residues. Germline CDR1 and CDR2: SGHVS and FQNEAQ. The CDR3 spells CASSWDTGVLGEKLFF. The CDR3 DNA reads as TGTGCCAGCAGCTGGGATACAGGGGTTTTAGGGGAAAAACTGTTTTTT.

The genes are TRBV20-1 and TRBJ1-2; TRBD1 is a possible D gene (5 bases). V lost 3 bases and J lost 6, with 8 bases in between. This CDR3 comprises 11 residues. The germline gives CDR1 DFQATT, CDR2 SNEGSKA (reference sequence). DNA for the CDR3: TGCAGTGCTAGGGCGGGACATGGCTACACCTTC. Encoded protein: CSARAGHGYTF.